These 10 T cell receptor beta chains were all obtained from the same sample, sequenced in a study of CD8+ T cells in alopecia areata. Extraction and reverse transcription of RNA yielded cDNA as the sequencing template. Profiled with immunoSEQ multiplex PCR; TCRdb holds only in-frame clones, not every one. The table lists around 300,000 clones, with no singletons. CD4, CD8alpha, NKG2D, NKG2ACE and other markers guided sorting of pooled cutaneous lymph node cells. Sequenced material: CD4+ T cells sorted from a lymph node. Receptors originate from a C3H/HeJ mouse with alopecia areata. The mouse line has the MHC haplotype H2-k.

This clone was found a few times. Germline and genes: mouse. The read finishes 4 residues shy of the CDR3 end, and the germline J gene is used to complete it. The chain joins TRBV13-3 to TRBJ2-3; D unresolved. The CDR3 contains 13 residues. Germline V gene lookup returns CDR1 NNHDY and CDR2 SYVADS. Trimming removed 4 bases at V and 0 bases at J, with 6 bases between. The CDR3 DNA, read in part, is TGTGCCAGCAGTCCAGTTAGTGCAGAA. Its protein product is CASSPVSAE. The whole CDR3 protein is CASSPVSAETLYF.

This clone was detected only a few times. The gene symbols are mouse symbols. Sequencing ends 4 residues short of the CDR3 end; the germline J gene provides the rest. The chain couples TRBV13-1 to TRBJ1-1; 7 bases line up with TRBD1. The CDR3 is made up of 15 amino acids. J was trimmed by 0 bases and V by 1 base; bases with no gene match: 3. Per the germline V gene, CDR1 is NSHNY and CDR2 is SYGAGN. Partial CDR3 DNA: TGTGCCAGCAGTGATAGTGGGACAGCAAACACA. Translating gives CASSDSGTANT. The entire CDR3 protein is CASSDSGTANTEVFF.

In this sample, this clone turned up many times. Gene names denote mouse genes. From the germline J gene comes the end of the CDR3, since the read stops 3 residues before it. The J gene is TRBJ1-6, the V gene TRBV13-1; 11 bases match TRBD1. TRBJ1-6 is filed as an ORF, its function uncertain. This CDR3 region has 15 residues. The trim removed 5 bases at V and 6 bases at J, leaving 4 bases unmatched. Germline loops: CDR1 NSHNY, CDR2 SYGAGN. This chain's CDR3 is CASRAGTGGNSPLYF. The CDR3 bases that were read are TGTGCCAGCAGAGCCGGGACAGGGGGTAATTCGCCC.

Turning to this clone: Gene names denote mouse genes. The read gets to within 4 residues of the CDR3 end, and the germline J gene fills in the rest. The chain couples TRBV1 to TRBJ2-1; no clear D. The CDR3 covers 13 residues. Germline CDR1 reads NSQYPW; CDR2 reads LRSPGD (reference sequence). Between the trimmed V and J ends, which lost 3 bases and 2 bases, there was a span of 5 bases. This chain's CDR3 is CTCSAWDYAEQFF. The covered CDR3 bases are TGCACCTGCAGTGCTTGGGACTATGCT.

This clone was seen only a few times. Gene names denote mouse genes. Sequencing ends 4 residues short of the CDR3 end; the germline J gene provides the rest. V is TRBV17 and J is TRBJ2-5; the D is unclear. Germline CDR1 reads MNHDT; CDR2 reads YYDKIL. V was trimmed by 2 bases and J by 0 bases, leaving 9 bases between them. The CDR3 has 15 amino acids. CDR3 loop: CASSRRHINQDTQYF. The DNA read from the CDR3 is TGTGCTAGCAGTAGAAGACACATTAACCAAGAC.

This clone has only a few counts. The germline and genes are mouse ones. The CDR3 end falls 4 residues outside the read, so it is completed with the germline J gene. The V gene is TRBV19, the J gene TRBJ2-5; 11 nucleotides agree with TRBD1. The CDR3 spans 15 residues. The ends lost 4 bases at V and 1 base at J; junction bases unmatched: 2. The germline CDR1 and CDR2 sequences are FNHDT and SITEND (reference sequence). The CDR3 bases that were read are TGTGCCAGCAGTCGGGACAGGGGGGACCAAGAC. Its translation: CASSRDRGDQD. The CDR3 as a whole reads CASSRDRGDQDTQYF. Filled out from reference TRBV19 and TRBJ2-5, the complete variable domain reads GGIITQTPKFLIGQEGQKLTLKCQQNFNHDTMYWYRQDSGKGLRLIYYSITENDLQKGDLSEGYDASREKKSSFSLTVTSAQKNEMAVFLCASSRDRGDQDTQYFGPGTRLLVL.

The sample holds a few counts of this clone. Genes and germline are mouse. The read ends 4 residues before the CDR3 terminus; that terminus is restored from the germline J gene. The chain has TRBV17 and TRBJ2-7; 9 nucleotides line up with TRBD2. There are 15 residues in the CDR3. After removal of 6 bases from V and 1 base from J, the junction contained 7 bases not matched to a gene. CDR1 and CDR2 from the germline V gene are MNHDT and YYDKIL. CDR3 bases read: TGTGCTAGCAGCCCCGGACTGGGGATGTCCTAT. Its protein is CASSPGLGMSY. From start to end, the CDR3 is CASSPGLGMSYEQYF. Together with reference TRBV17 and TRBJ2-7, the CDR3 gives the full variable domain: DTTVKQNPRYKLARVGKPVNLICSQTMNHDTMYWYQKKPNQAPKLLLFYYDKILNREADTFEKFQSSRPNNSFCSLYIGSAGLEYSAMYLCASSPGLGMSYEQYFGPGTRLTVL.

Comments on this clone: Mouse gene names apply. The read finishes 4 residues shy of the CDR3 end, and the germline J gene is used to complete it. The genes are TRBV1 and TRBJ2-4; 8 bases align to TRBD2. V shed 0 bases and J 3 bases; nucleotides not matched to a gene: 2. The CDR3 is 15 amino acids. CDR1 is NSQYPW and CDR2 is LRSPGD in the germline V gene (reference sequence). The sequenced part of the CDR3 DNA is TGCACCTGCAGTGCAGATCACTGGGGGCAAAAC. Its translation: CTCSADHWGQN. The complete CDR3 protein is CTCSADHWGQNTLYF.

Comment on this clone: The gene names here belong to mouse. The read terminates 4 residues before the CDR3 end, so the remaining end is supplied by the germline J gene. The same CDR3 arises from other DNA sequences in this sample as well. The chain is built from TRBV13-1 and TRBJ2-5; 7 positions agree with TRBD1. V shed 1 base and J 3 bases; nucleotides not matched to a gene: 2. The CDR3 loop spans 14 amino acids. Germline CDR1 NSHNY, CDR2 SYGAGN. Here the CDR3 reads CASSDRDRQDTQYF. CDR3 bases read: TGTGCCAGCAGTGATCGGGACAGACAAGAC.

This clone occurred a few times. Any gene name here is a mouse gene name. The CDR3 goes on 4 residues after the read ends, and that part is filled in from the germline J gene. The rearrangement joins TRBV13-3 to TRBJ2-1, with D perhaps matching TRBD1 (5 bases). Germline V gives CDR1 NNHDY, CDR2 SYVADS. V lost 5 bases to trimming and J lost 4 bases, with 13 bases between them. The CDR3 length is 14 residues. The chain's CDR3 is CASSQGRGYAEQFF. The DNA read from the CDR3 is TGTGCCAGCAGCCAGGGAAGGGGATATGCT.